This T cell receptor (beta chain) was observed in a study of blood T cell repertoires in COVID-19. Turning to the study itself: Both acute and convalescent COVID-19 samples were obtained from the United States, Italy and Spain. PBMCs, B-cell-depleted T cells, or T cells were the source of the cDNA or gDNA that made up the material.

Authors' methods: Reference gene primer amplification in the assay estimated nucleated cell counts. The data were produced by immunoSEQ multiplex PCR, yet TCRdb's version contains in-frame clones alone and is incomplete. From that table come the V and J calls and clone size; the DNA was used to work out D and trimming. The table records 180,000 or so clones, more than 60% of them present only once. The sequence came from a man aged 50 to 59 who had recovered from COVID-19. The sequenced sample was peripheral blood.

Here the CDR3 DNA reads TGTGCCAGCTTTCCCAATTTGTATCTCGAGGGCCGGGAGTTGGGAGATACGCAGTATTTT. The encoded protein is CASFPNLYLEGRELGDTQYF. This chain links TRBV2 with TRBJ2-3, with D perhaps matching TRBD2 (6 bases). The ends were cut back, 8 bases at V and 5 bases at J, with 35 bases in the middle. Per germline, CDR1 SNHLY and CDR2 FYNNEI. This CDR3 has 20 residues. Using reference TRBV2 and TRBJ2-3 for the parts outside the CDR3, the full variable domain is EPEVTQTPSHQVTQMGQEVILRCVPISNHLYFYWYRQILGQKVEFLVSFYNNEISEKSEIFDDQFSVERPDGSNFTLKIRSTKLEDSAMYFCASFPNLYLEGRELGDTQYFGPGTRLTVL.